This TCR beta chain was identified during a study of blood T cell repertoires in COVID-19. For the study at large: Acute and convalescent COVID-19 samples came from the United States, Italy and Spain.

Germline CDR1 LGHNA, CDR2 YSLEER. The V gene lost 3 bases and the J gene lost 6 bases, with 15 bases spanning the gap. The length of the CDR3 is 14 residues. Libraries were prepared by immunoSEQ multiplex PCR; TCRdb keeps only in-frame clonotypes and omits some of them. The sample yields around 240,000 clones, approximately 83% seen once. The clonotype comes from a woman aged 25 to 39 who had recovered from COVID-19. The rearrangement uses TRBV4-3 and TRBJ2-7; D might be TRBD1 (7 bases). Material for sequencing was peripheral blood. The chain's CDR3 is CASSQYNRGGEQYF. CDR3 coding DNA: TGCGCCAGCAGCCAGTATAACAGGGGAGGCGAGCAGTACTTC.